Each of the 32 T cell receptor beta chains below was sequenced from the same sample in a study of T cells in Graves' hyperthyroidism and ophthalmopathy. RNA transcripts were the template for amplifying TCR beta CDR3 regions. An initial round of RT-PCR targeting the TCR CDR3 relied on the HTBI primer set. TCRdb recomputed calls from the multiplex PCR reads with MiXCR, one row per CDR3 protein. The sample consists of about 350,000 distinct CDR3 sequences, roughly 13% of them appearing once. Input material: blood. These receptors all stem from a woman aged 30 to 39 with Graves' hyperthyroidism.

This clonotype has ten or more counts. The genes are TRBV28 and TRBJ2-3; D tentatively reads TRBD1 or TRBD2 (5 bases each). From germline, CDR1 is MDHEN and CDR2 SYDVKM. V dropped 6 bases and J dropped 0 bases, with 16 bases sitting between them. This CDR3 spans 16 amino acids. Here the CDR3 reads CASSAEGTGSTDTQYF. CDR3 coding DNA: TGTGCCAGCAGCGCCGAGGGGACCGGTAGCACAGATACGCAGTATTTT.

V usage is TRBV13 and J usage is TRBJ1-2, with D perhaps TRBD1 (5 bases). The CDR3 consists of 17 residues. Germline V CDR1 and CDR2: PRHDT, FYEKMQ (reference sequence). V was cut by 1 base and J by 3 bases, with 18 bases left in between. The CDR3 DNA follows: TGTGCCAGCAGCTTAGCGCTTAGGGGTCCCACTGACTATGGCTACACCTTC. This sequence encodes CASSLALRGPTDYGYTF.

This clonotype was detected ten times or more. The V gene is TRBV28, the J gene TRBJ2-5; perhaps TRBD2 as D (6 bases). CDR1 and CDR2 (germline): MDHEN, SYDVKM. The CDR3 contains 12 residues. Trimming removed 5 bases at V and 4 bases at J, with 8 bases between. In DNA form, the CDR3 reads TGTGCCAGCAGTACGGGGGTAGAGACCCAGTACTTC. Encoded protein: CASSTGVETQYF.

This clonotype was counted many times. The CDR3 DNA is TGTGCCAGCAGCATACCCTCGGCGGAAGCTTTCTTT. It specifies CASSIPSAEAFF. The chain has TRBV6-1 and TRBJ1-1; D is ambiguous. Trimming took off 6 bases at V and 8 bases at J, with 13 bases between the two ends. The CDR3 totals 12 residues. Germline V CDR1 and CDR2: MNHNS, SASEGT.

The gene calls are TRBV4-3 and TRBJ2-3, with a weak D call TRBD2 (6 bases). The CDR3 loop spans 15 amino acids. CDR1 and CDR2 from the germline V gene are LGHNA and YSLEER. V was trimmed by 0 bases and J by 6 bases, leaving 13 bases between them. Here the CDR3 DNA reads TGCGCCAGCAGCCAAGATTGGCCGGGGAGGGATACGCAGTATTTT. Translating it yields CASSQDWPGRDTQYF.

The V and J genes are TRBV20-1 and TRBJ2-5; TRBD2 matches at 8 bases. V was clipped by 7 bases and J by 2 bases; unmatched bases: 12. Germline V gives CDR1 DFQATT, CDR2 SNEGSKA (reference sequence). This CDR3 spans 15 amino acids. CDR3 amino acids: CSGWGSGTHQETQYF. CDR3 nucleotides: TGCAGTGGGTGGGGTAGCGGGACCCATCAAGAGACCCAGTACTTC.

A few counts support this clonotype. V is TRBV30 and J is TRBJ2-3, with D maybe TRBD2 (6 bases). The V and J ends lost 4 bases and 11 bases respectively, with 13 bases between them. CDR1 GTSNPN and CDR2 SVGIG come from the germline V gene (reference sequence). This CDR3 region has 11 residues. Here the CDR3 DNA reads TGTGCCTGGAACCAGATAGCGGAGCAGTATTTT. Protein sequence: CAWNQIAEQYF.

V is TRBV7-8 and J is TRBJ2-6, with unresolved D. CDR1 is SGHVS, CDR2 FQNEAQ, per germline. The CDR3 consists of 17 residues. The V end was cut by 2 bases, the J end by 2 bases, with 13 bases between. The CDR3 reads CASSLRSQLPGANVLTF. CDR3 bases: TGTGCCAGCAGCTTAAGGTCCCAACTGCCTGGGGCCAACGTCCTGACTTTC. The variable domain in full, completed from reference TRBV7-8 and TRBJ2-6, reads GAGVSQSPRYKVAKRGQDVALRCDPISGHVSLFWYQQALGQGPEFLTYFQNEAQLDKSGLPSDRFFAERPEGSVSTLKIQRTQQEDSAVYLCASSLRSQLPGANVLTFGAGSRLTVL.

This clonotype was recorded many times. This chain connects TRBV20-1 to TRBJ2-1; TRBD2 is a possible D gene (5 bases). V was pared by 5 bases and J by 4 bases, with 15 bases between. CDR1 and CDR2 (germline): DFQATT, SNEGSKA (reference sequence). CDR3 size: 14 residues. The CDR3 here is CSAETEESYNEQFF. The CDR3 bases are TGCAGTGCTGAAACGGAGGAGTCGTACAATGAGCAGTTCTTC.

Ten or more counts support this clonotype. This chain connects TRBV10-1 to TRBJ2-7; 10 bases fit TRBD2. Losses at the gene ends were 4 bases for V and 3 bases for J; bases not matched to a gene: 9. The CDR3 spans 16 residues. CDR1 and CDR2 (germline): WNHNN, SYGVQD (reference sequence). In DNA, the CDR3 is TGCGCCAGCAGTGCTGCCCCCCGGACTAGCGGCTACGAGCAGTACTTC. Protein: CASSAAPRTSGYEQYF.

V usage is TRBV6-1 and J usage is TRBJ2-3; tentative D call: TRBD2 (5 bases). V was shortened by 5 bases and J by 14 bases, with 20 bases between the two germline ends. CDR3 length equals 13 residues. Germline loops: CDR1 MNHNS, CDR2 SASEGT. The CDR3 DNA is TGTGCCAGCAGTACGGGGTCGGGGATCCTATGGTATTTT. Translating it yields CASSTGSGILWYF.

This clonotype has a count of ten or more. This sequence joins TRBV28 and TRBJ1-1, with D unresolved. In germline, CDR1 is MDHEN, CDR2 SYDVKM. This CDR3 is 12 amino acids long. Trimming removed 1 base from V and 8 bases from J, with 8 bases in between. DNA of the CDR3: TGTGCCAGCAGTTTATTGGCTTCCGAAGCTTTCTTT. This encodes CASSLLASEAFF. The full variable domain, with the rest looked up from reference TRBV28 and TRBJ1-1, is DVKVTQSSRYLVKRTGEKVFLECVQDMDHENMFWYRQDPGLGLRLIYFSYDVKMKEKGDIPEGYSVSREKKERFSLILESASTNQTSMYLCASSLLASEAFFGQGTRLTVV.

This clonotype was picked up many times. This rearrangement joins TRBV2 to TRBJ2-1; 7 nucleotides agree with TRBD1. V was pared by 1 base and J by 9 bases, with 6 bases of the junction left unmatched. The CDR3 consists of 14 residues. Germline-derived CDR1 and CDR2 are SNHLY and FYNNEI. The CDR3 reads CASSEGTGAGEQFF. The CDR3 nucleotides are TGTGCCAGCAGTGAAGGAACAGGGGCTGGTGAGCAGTTCTTC.

The chain uses TRBV2 and TRBJ1-4, with D uncertain. V lost 7 bases, J lost 4 bases, and 13 bases lay in between. CDR3 length: 14 residues. Germline V gene data show CDR1 as SNHLY and CDR2 as FYNNEI. The CDR3 reads CASNTGGINEKLFF. Here the CDR3 DNA reads TGTGCCAGCAACACGGGAGGGATTAATGAAAAACTGTTTTTT. Combining the CDR3 with reference TRBV2 and TRBJ1-4 gives the whole variable domain EPEVTQTPSHQVTQMGQEVILRCVPISNHLYFYWYRQILGQKVEFLVSFYNNEISEKSEIFDDQFSVERPDGSNFTLKIRSTKLEDSAMYFCASNTGGINEKLFFGSGTQLSVL.

The chain couples TRBV20-1 to TRBJ2-6; D unclear. This CDR3 comprises 15 residues. The germline V gene encodes CDR1 DFQATT and CDR2 SNEGSKA (reference sequence). V was trimmed by 0 bases and J by 1 base, leaving 7 bases between them. The CDR3 loop is CSARDQASGANVLTF. In nucleotides, the CDR3 is TGCAGTGCTAGAGATCAGGCGTCTGGGGCCAACGTCCTGACTTTC.

This clonotype has a handful of counts. J is TRBJ2-2 and V is TRBV5-1; tentatively, D is TRBD1 (6 bases). V gave up 4 bases and J gave up 2 bases, with 18 bases separating them. The germline gives CDR1 SGHRS, CDR2 YFSETQ. The length of the CDR3 is 17 residues. The CDR3 DNA follows: TGCGCCAGCAGCCCCGGACCCCGGGGACAAAACACCGGGGAGCTGTTTTTT. This translates into CASSPGPRGQNTGELFF. The whole variable domain, filled in from reference TRBV5-1 and TRBJ2-2, reads KAGVTQTPRYLIKTRGQQVTLSCSPISGHRSVSWYQQTPGQGLQFLFEYFSETQRNKGNFPGRFSGRQFSNSRSEMNVSTLELGDSALYLCASSPGPRGQNTGELFFGEGSRLTVL.

The rearrangement uses TRBV5-1 and TRBJ2-7; D remains ambiguous. CDR1 is SGHRS, CDR2 YFSETQ, per germline. This CDR3 spans 14 amino acids. V was pared by 7 bases and J by 4 bases, with 18 bases between. Here the CDR3 DNA reads TGCGCCAGCCGTGAAGGGAACCCCCCTTACGAGCAGTACTTC. Translation: CASREGNPPYEQYF.

This clonotype was detected a few times. The chain couples TRBV9 to TRBJ2-1; 7 bases fit TRBD1. Germline CDR1 and CDR2: SGDLS and YYNGEE. The junction had 9 bases not matched to a gene; V was cut back by 3 bases and J by 6 bases. This CDR3 region has 15 residues. DNA for the CDR3: TGTGCCAGCAGCGCAGGGGGAGCGAGCGGCAATGAGCAGTTCTTC. As protein: CASSAGGASGNEQFF. Based on the CDR3 plus reference TRBV9 and TRBJ2-1, the full variable domain is DSGVTQTPKHLITATGQRVTLRCSPRSGDLSVYWYQQSLDQGLQFLIQYYNGEERAKGNILERFSAQQFPDLHSELNLSSLELGDSALYFCASSAGGASGNEQFFGPGTRLTVL.

The chain links TRBV30 to TRBJ2-2; D not certain. This CDR3 comprises 14 residues. Germline CDR1 GTSNPN, CDR2 SVGIG (reference sequence). Trimming cost V 4 bases and J 6 bases, with 15 bases left between them. The DNA for the CDR3 is TGTGCCTGGACTACCGTCGAGTCCGCCGGGGAGCTGTTTTTT. Amino acid sequence: CAWTTVESAGELFF.

The chain joins TRBV29-1 to TRBJ1-4, with D possibly being TRBD1 (5 bases). V lost 4 bases and J lost 8, with 20 bases in between. Germline V CDR1 and CDR2: SQVTM, ANQGSEA. This CDR3 is 15 amino acids long. The DNA of the CDR3 is TGCAGCGTTGGACAGAAAGGCCCATTGGGGGAAAAACTGTTTTTT. This translates into CSVGQKGPLGEKLFF.

This chain joins TRBV7-9 and TRBJ2-6; 11 nucleotides line up with TRBD2. CDR3 size: 17 residues. Germline loops: CDR1 SEHNR, CDR2 FQNEAQ (reference sequence). The V segment lost 8 bases and the J segment 2 bases; nucleotides outside the gene matches: 8. CDR3 in amino acids: CASPPGLAGPGANVLTF. The CDR3 DNA reads as TGTGCCAGCCCCCCCGGACTAGCGGGCCCTGGGGCCAACGTCCTGACTTTC.

This chain links TRBV5-1 with TRBJ2-1; D ambiguous. With 0 bases removed from V and 8 bases from J, the gap between germline ends came to 9 bases. Looked up from germline, CDR1 is SGHRS and CDR2 is YFSETQ. This CDR3 has 13 amino acids. The CDR3 loop is CASSLEGWDEQFF. The CDR3 coding sequence is TGCGCCAGCAGCTTGGAAGGGTGGGATGAGCAGTTCTTC.

At least ten counts were recorded for this clonotype. The CDR3, as DNA: TGTGCCAGCTCCCCGGACAGCGGCACTGAAGCTTTCTTT. Translated: CASSPDSGTEAFF. The chain employs TRBV18 and TRBJ1-1, with D possibly TRBD1 on 6 matching bases. CDR1 KGHSH and CDR2 LQKENI come from the germline V gene. The CDR3 totals 13 residues. V was pared by 6 bases and J by 4 bases, with 12 bases between.

This clonotype was picked up many times. The chain carries TRBV2 and TRBJ2-7, with 9 bases identical to TRBD1. Germline values: CDR1 SNHLY, CDR2 FYNNEI. The ends lost 4 bases at V and 3 bases at J; junction bases unmatched: 1. This CDR3 spans 13 amino acids. The CDR3 DNA follows: TGTGCCAGCAGTGGGGACAGGGACTACGAGCAGTACTTC. Protein sequence: CASSGDRDYEQYF.

The rearrangement uses TRBV19 and TRBJ1-2; a weak D match, TRBD1 (6 bases). The CDR3 covers 14 residues. CDR1 and CDR2 from the germline V gene are LNHDA and SQIVND (reference sequence). The V end was cut by 4 bases, the J end by 7 bases, with 16 bases between. CDR3 coding DNA: TGTGCCAGTAGTAACCGACAGGTTCTTGGTGGCTACACCTTC. Its translation is CASSNRQVLGGYTF.

V is TRBV5-4 and J is TRBJ2-7; 8 bases align to TRBD1. Germline V CDR1 and CDR2: SGHNT, YYREEE (reference sequence). The V gene end was trimmed by 4 bases and the J gene end by 3 bases; junction bases not matched to a gene: 12. The CDR3 runs 16 residues. The CDR3 DNA is TGTGCCAGCAGCCCGACCGGACAGGGTGTGGGCTACGAGCAGTACTTC. Protein: CASSPTGQGVGYEQYF.

About this clonotype itself: One junction end disagrees with the germline gene, perhaps due to a read error. The chain uses TRBV12-3 or TRBV12-4 and TRBJ2-2, with D tentatively TRBD2 (7 bases). The CDR3 spans 14 residues. Written as DNA, the CDR3 is TGTGCCAGCAGGAGGGGGGGCTCTACCGGGGAGCTGGTTTTT. Protein product: CASRRGGSTGELVF.

In its sample, this clonotype was seen a few times. The rearrangement joins TRBV15 to TRBJ2-1; TRBD1 is a possible D gene (5 bases). With 2 bases removed from V and 6 bases from J, the gap between germline ends came to 5 bases. The CDR3 extends over 12 amino acids. In germline, CDR1 is LNHNV, CDR2 YYDKDF (reference sequence). The CDR3 reads CATSRRGNEQFF. The CDR3 DNA reads TGTGCCACCAGCAGAAGGGGCAATGAGCAGTTCTTC. Combining the CDR3 with reference TRBV15 and TRBJ2-1 gives the whole variable domain DAMVIQNPRYQVTQFGKPVTLSCSQTLNHNVMYWYQQKSSQAPKLLFHYYDKDFNNEADTPDNFQSRRPNTSFCFLDIRSPGLGDTAMYLCATSRRGNEQFFGPGTRLTVL.

This clonotype was seen repeatedly, ten times or more. CDR3 sequence: CASSPRRVLAGSSYNEQFF. The DNA for the CDR3 is TGTGCCAGCAGCCCCAGAAGGGTTCTAGCGGGAAGCTCCTACAATGAGCAGTTCTTC. The chain carries TRBV7-8 and TRBJ2-1; 9 bases agree with TRBD2. The V and J ends lost 5 bases and 0 bases, in that order; junction bases with no gene match: 14. This CDR3 is built from 19 residues. Germline V gives CDR1 SGHVS, CDR2 FQNEAQ.

V is TRBV12-3 or TRBV12-4 and J is TRBJ1-5, with a tentative D call TRBD1 (5 bases). The CDR3 consists of 15 residues. The germline V and J ends were trimmed by 7 bases and 0 bases, with 13 bases remaining between them. The CDR3 nucleotides read TGTGCCAGCATCAAGACAGCCGATAGCAATCAGCCCCAGCATTTT. It encodes CASIKTADSNQPQHF.

The chain is built from TRBV28 and TRBJ2-3, with 7 bases lining up with TRBD2. With V trimmed by 3 bases and J by 1 base, 13 bases remained unmatched. This CDR3 spans 18 amino acids. Germline CDR1 is MDHEN and CDR2 is SYDVKM. The CDR3 sequence is CASSFFFGGTTGTDTQYF. The CDR3, as DNA: TGTGCCAGCAGTTTCTTCTTTGGGGGGACTACCGGCACAGATACGCAGTATTTT.

This clonotype occurred many times. The CDR3 sequence is CASSLGTTKGNEQFF. CDR3 bases: TGTGCCAGCAGCTTAGGGACTACCAAAGGCAATGAGCAGTTCTTC. The rearrangement links TRBV11-2 to TRBJ2-1; D is perhaps TRBD2 (6 bases). Germline CDR1 is SGHAT and CDR2 is FQNNGV. Between the trimmed V and J ends, which lost 1 base and 6 bases, there was a span of 13 bases. The CDR3 totals 15 residues. Full variable domain (outside the CDR3, taken from reference TRBV11-2 and TRBJ2-1): EAGVAQSPRYKIIEKRQSVAFWCNPISGHATLYWYQQILGQGPKLLIQFQNNGVVDDSQLPKDRFSAERLKGVDSTLKIQPAKLEDSAVYLCASSLGTTKGNEQFFGPGTRLTVL.